This entry describes one T cell receptor beta chain. Antigen unknown. This sample is part of a study of blood T cells in healthy people across ages. Study background: Template switching retrieved approximately one barcoded beta molecule for each two T cells.

Study-wide results and limits: When set beside aged donors, long-lived donors presented more naive CD4+ cells and higher diversity.

This CDR3 spans 14 amino acids. CDR1 is MNHNY, CDR2 SVGAGI, per germline (reference sequence). V was shortened by 7 bases and J by 4 bases, with 16 bases between the two germline ends. The individuals who served as donors were healthy Caucasians living in Russia, aged roughly 6 to 90. The second PCR ran 7 to 11 cycles with a sample-barcoded 5' primer and J-beta primers. TCRdb reprocessed the 5' RACE reads via MiXCR and lists one record per CDR3 protein. Of approximately 1,000,000 distinct CDR3 sequences in the sample, less than 45% were seen once. This rearrangement joins TRBV6-6 to TRBJ1-2; D is undetermined. The TCR originated in a young man in good health. The sequenced material came from blood. CDR3 loop: CASTDGRKLYGYTF. For the CDR3, the DNA is TGTGCCAGCACCGACGGACGCAAGCTCTATGGCTACACCTTC.